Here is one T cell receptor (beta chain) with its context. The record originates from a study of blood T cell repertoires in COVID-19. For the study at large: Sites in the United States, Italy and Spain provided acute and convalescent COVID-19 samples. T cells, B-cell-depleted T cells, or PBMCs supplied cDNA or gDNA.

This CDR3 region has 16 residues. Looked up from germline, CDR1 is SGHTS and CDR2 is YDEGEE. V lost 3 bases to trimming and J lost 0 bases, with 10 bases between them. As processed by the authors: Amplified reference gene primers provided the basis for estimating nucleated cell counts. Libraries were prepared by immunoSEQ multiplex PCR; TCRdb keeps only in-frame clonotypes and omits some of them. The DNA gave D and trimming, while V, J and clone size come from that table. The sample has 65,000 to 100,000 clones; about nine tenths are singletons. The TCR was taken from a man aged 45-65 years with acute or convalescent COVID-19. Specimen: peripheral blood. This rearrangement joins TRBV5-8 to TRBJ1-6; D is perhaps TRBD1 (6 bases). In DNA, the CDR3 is TGTGCCAGCAGCTCCGGACAGAGCTCCTATAATTCACCCCTCCACTTT. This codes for CASSSGQSSYNSPLHF.